Sequencing of this TCR beta chain was carried out in a study of spatial heterogeneity in lung cancer. Study as a whole: Consistently, beta-chain sequences turned up in larger numbers than alpha-chain sequences did.

General study findings and limits: Relative to follow-up, resection was when ubiquitous expanded tumor TCRs appeared more in blood.

Via MiXCR, TCRdb re-called the 5' RACE reads, giving one row per CDR3 protein. Of approximately 40,000 distinct CDR3 sequences listed, around 6.8% are singletons. The J segment lost 6 bases and the V segment lost 1 base, leaving 6 bases of the junction unmatched. This CDR3 spans 16 amino acids. CDR1 and CDR2 (germline): SGHTA, FQGNSA. The time point: sample taken at primary tumor resection. No cells were sorted before sequencing. The whole RNA sequenced was extracted from tumor, nontumor lung or frozen PBMC. This clonotype appeared many times. No antigen is known for it. The input for sequencing was PBMCs, taken at surgery. The TCR originated in a female donor with early-stage non-small cell lung cancer. The chain carries TRBV7-2 and TRBJ2-1, with TRBD2 matching over 10 bases. The CDR3 DNA follows: TGTGCCAGCAGCTTAGGTCCTAGCGGGGGACCCAATGAGCAGTTCTTC. Translated, it gives CASSLGPSGGPNEQFF.